This section outlines one TCR beta chain sequence together with its context. This specimen comes from a study of shared clonotypes between healthy human individuals. Sequencing used immunoSEQ multiplex PCR; TCRdb keeps in-frame clones, though not all of them. The sample lists roughly 2 million clones, more than 90% occurring once. Deletions cut 4 bases from V and 6 bases from J, with 16 bases between. The CDR3 has 15 residues. Looked up from germline, CDR1 is SGHAT and CDR2 is FQNNGV. The sequencing sample was made of naive CD4+ T cells sorted from blood. Regarding subset: CD45RA+ positively selected. The clonotype originates from a man between 18 and 35 years old in good health. The chain links TRBV11-2 to TRBJ2-1; either TRBD1 or TRBD2 may fit D (5 bases each). CDR3 region: CASSSPLAGGNEQFF. In nucleotides, the CDR3 is TGTGCCAGCAGCTCCCCCCTGGCTGGGGGCAATGAGCAGTTCTTC.